This T cell receptor (beta chain) came from a study of blood T cell repertoires in COVID-19 (dated by TCRdb to about 2020). Background on the whole study: The collaborator samples originated in the United States, Italy and Spain and spanned the acute and convalescent phases of COVID-19. The prospective study material was composed of cDNA or gDNA derived from T cells, B-cell-depleted T cells, or PBMCs. Where available, HLA class I and class II types were obtained from metadata supplied by the sample provider rather than from assay-based typing. The dataset comprised deeply sampled blood TCRbeta repertoires from subjects exposed to, actively infected with, or recovered from COVID-19. The repertoires were made available in a free public database intended to serve as a resource for research on the immune response to SARS-CoV-2. Sample metadata almost always included a de-identified subject ID, COVID-19 status, age in years and sex. The samples were drawn from the first 160 participants of the ongoing ImmuneRACE study and from some 1,300 subjects provided by 6 global collaborators. General conclusions and limits of the study: The amount of clinical and demographic metadata varied by source and participant and was provided uncurated.

TCRbeta CDR3 regions were amplified from genomic DNA by means of the immunoSEQ Assay, a bias-controlled multiplex PCR. Under the source paper's analysis protocol: Nucleated cell counts per sample were estimated from amplification of reference gene primers within the assay. Sequence reads were collapsed and filtered to measure the absolute abundance of every unique TCRbeta CDR3 rearrangement. For each sample, productive Simpson clonality was calculated as the square root of Simpson's diversity index over productive rearrangements. In its TCRdb copy, this immuneACCESS table keeps in-frame sequences only and misses some clones. Where compared with another copy, unresolved V genes explain less than half of these, and the others have no known cause. V and J calls and clone size are as listed in that table; D and trimming were resolved from the DNA. Present in this sample are 250,000 to 350,000 clones, 90% of which were seen just once. Of the sample, over 3.5% falls within the top ten clones.

Enrolling through a virtual design, the prospective study's participants ranged in age from roughly 18 to 95 years and lived across 24 United States geographic areas. In the prospective study, cohorts were assigned on the basis of participant-reported clinical history obtained from a screening survey and a study questionnaire. Mobile phlebotomists in the prospective study collected whole blood, serum and a nasopharyngeal or oropharyngeal swab from every participant. Additional blood draws and questionnaires over an approximately two-month period could optionally be provided by prospective study participants. Blood samples from the prospective study were shipped frozen or at room temperature prior to DNA extraction. The CDR3 sequence holds 18 residues, the cysteine and phenylalanine included. The CDR3 DNA has 54 bases and is translated from base 1. V is trimmed back by 0 bases and J by 7 bases, and the junction contains 14 bases that no gene match accounts for. CDR1 is given as SGHRS and CDR2 as YFSETQ, both from the germline V gene.

Points on this clone: Its binding antigen is unknown. No much larger clone exists at a distance of one base, and base qualities are not known.

The sequence was collected from a woman aged 18-29 years with acute COVID-19. The chain uses TRBV5-1 and TRBJ2-1, and 9 junction bases match TRBD2. The sample consisted of PBMCs or T cells enriched from blood (not recorded which). This receptor carries the CDR3 CASSLGIAGAIGSNEQFF. The sequence in DNA is TGCGCCAGCAGCTTGGGAATAGCGGGAGCTATTGGTTCTAATGAGCAGTTCTTC.